The 17 T cell receptor beta chains reported below all come from one sample, sequenced in a study of T cells in Graves' hyperthyroidism and ophthalmopathy. Template material for amplifying TCR beta CDR3 regions consisted of RNA transcripts. First-round RT-PCR of the TCR CDR3 relied on the HTBI primer set. TCRdb analysed the multiplex PCR reads with MiXCR anew, one entry per CDR3 protein. The sample holds 250,000 to 300,000 distinct CDR3 sequences, around 13% seen once. The sequencing sample was made of blood. All receptors come from a woman aged 40 to 50 with Graves' hyperthyroidism.

Ten or more counts support this clonotype. In DNA, the CDR3 is TGCAGTGCTAGAGTGGGTGATCAGCCCCAGCATTTT. Protein sequence: CSARVGDQPQHF. The chain recombines TRBV20-1 with TRBJ1-5; D unclear. Trimming pared 1 base from V and 5 bases from J, leaving 6 bases between. Per the germline V gene, CDR1 is DFQATT and CDR2 is SNEGSKA (reference sequence). The length of the CDR3 is 12 residues.

V and J are TRBV7-9 and TRBJ2-5; D gene unclear. In germline, CDR1 is SEHNR, CDR2 FQNEAQ (reference sequence). V lost 0 bases and J lost 2, with 7 bases in between. The CDR3 extends over 14 amino acids. The CDR3, as DNA: TGTGCCAGCAGCTTAGCCTCACAGCAAGAGACCCAGTACTTC. Amino acid sequence: CASSLASQQETQYF.

The sample holds many counts of this clonotype. The rearrangement joins TRBV6-1 to TRBJ1-1; D gene unclear. The CDR3 contains 15 residues. Trimming took 5 bases from V and 1 from J, leaving 14 bases between them. CDR1 is MNHNS and CDR2 is SASEGT in the germline V gene. CDR3 DNA sequence: TGTGCCAGCAGTTCAGATTGGGGAGGGAACACTGAAGCTTTCTTT. This sequence encodes CASSSDWGGNTEAFF.

This clonotype was picked up many times. The genes are TRBV2 and TRBJ2-1; the match to TRBD2 covers 8 bases. The CDR3 covers 16 residues. Germline CDR1 SNHLY, CDR2 FYNNEI. J lost 4 bases, V lost 6 bases, and 11 bases had no gene match. CDR3 residues: CASSISSGRAYNEQFF. The CDR3 DNA is TGTGCCAGCAGCATCTCTAGCGGGCGGGCGTACAATGAGCAGTTCTTC.

In nucleotides, the CDR3 is TGTGCCAGTAGTATCCCGGGACAGGGCAGGTCGAACAATGAGCAGTTCTTC. Protein product: CASSIPGQGRSNNEQFF. V usage is TRBV19 and J usage is TRBJ2-1; 9 nucleotides line up with TRBD1. CDR1 is LNHDA and CDR2 is SQIVND in the germline V gene (reference sequence). Trimming removed 3 bases from V and 5 bases from J; junction bases left unmatched: 11. The CDR3 spans 17 residues.

In this sample, this clonotype turned up many times. The rearrangement joins TRBV7-2 to TRBJ1-5; unclear D gene. V lost 5 bases to trimming and J lost 5 bases, with 10 bases between them. CDR1 and CDR2 from the germline V gene are SGHTA and FQGNSA. This CDR3 comprises 13 residues. CDR3 bases: TGTGCCAGCAGCCCACTCCCGGATCAGCCCCAGCATTTT. The encoded protein is CASSPLPDQPQHF.

At least ten counts were recorded for this clonotype. The gene calls are TRBV7-2 and TRBJ1-4; TRBD1 might be the D (5 bases). The CDR3 loop spans 14 amino acids. Germline V gene data show CDR1 as SGHTA and CDR2 as FQGNSA. V lost 4 bases and J lost 4, with 10 bases in between. DNA for the CDR3: TGTGCCAGCAGCTCGGGGCACGGTAATGAAAAACTGTTTTTT. It encodes CASSSGHGNEKLFF.

This clonotype was recorded many times. The chain links TRBV19 to TRBJ1-1; D is ambiguous. CDR1 and CDR2 (germline): LNHDA, SQIVND (reference sequence). Trimming left V 5 bases short and J 1 base short, with 11 bases between. The CDR3 loop spans 14 amino acids. The CDR3 nucleotides read TGTGCCAGTAGTCCCCGGACCCCGAACACTGAAGCTTTCTTT. This sequence encodes CASSPRTPNTEAFF.

This clonotype has at least ten counts. The V gene is TRBV6-2 or TRBV6-3, the J gene TRBJ2-1; D gene ambiguous. The CDR3 has 14 residues. Germline lookup yields CDR1 MNHEY and CDR2 SVGEGT. With 0 bases removed from V and 7 bases from J, the gap between germline ends came to 10 bases. This CDR3 reads CASSYSDLRNEQFF. As DNA, the CDR3 is TGTGCCAGCAGTTACTCGGACCTACGGAATGAGCAGTTCTTC.

A word on this clonotype: At one of its ends the junction is not consistent with the germline gene, which may arise from a read error. The chain recombines TRBV5-1 with TRBJ2-3; 7 nucleotides line up with TRBD1. The CDR3 runs 15 residues. The germline V gene encodes CDR1 SGHRS and CDR2 YFSETQ. The CDR3 region has the DNA TGTGCCAGCAGTCCGACAGGGTTGTTAACAGATACGCAGTATTTT. Protein product: CASSPTGLLTDTQYF.

At least ten counts were recorded for this clonotype. This chain links TRBV7-2 with TRBJ1-1; D perhaps matches TRBD1 (6 bases). The germline V gene has CDR1 SGHTA and CDR2 FQGNSA. There are 14 residues in the CDR3. Trimming took off 2 bases at V and 7 bases at J, with 14 bases between the two ends. In nucleotides, the CDR3 is TGTGCCAGCAGCTTATTGGGGGGAGGGGGTGAAGCTTTCTTT. Its protein is CASSLLGGGGEAFF. Full variable domain (missing parts from reference TRBV7-2 and TRBJ1-1): GAGVSQSPSNKVTEKGKDVELRCDPISGHTALYWYRQSLGQGLEFLIYFQGNSAPDKSGLPSDRFSAERTGGSVSTLTIQRTQQEDSAVYLCASSLLGGGGEAFFGQGTRLTVV.

Concerning this clonotype: This may come from a read error, since a much larger clone is one base off. The chain carries TRBV28 and TRBJ2-1; TRBD1 or TRBD2 may be the D gene (5 bases each). CDR1 is MDHEN, CDR2 SYDVKM, per germline. This CDR3 region has 13 residues. Between the trimmed V and J ends, which lost 5 bases and 6 bases, there was a span of 11 bases. The CDR3 reads CASSTGACNEQFF. The CDR3 DNA is TGTGCCAGCAGTACCGGGGCCTGCAATGAGCAGTTCTTC.

This clonotype has at least ten counts. The chain recombines TRBV5-1 with TRBJ1-1; no definite D call. The CDR3 has 15 residues. Per germline, CDR1 SGHRS and CDR2 YFSETQ. Trimming took 1 base from V and 1 from J, leaving 11 bases between them. The DNA of the CDR3 is TGCGCCAGCAGCTTGAGGTCGACGGGGAACACTGAAGCTTTCTTT. This sequence encodes CASSLRSTGNTEAFF.

This clonotype was counted ten times or more. The V gene is TRBV11-1, the J gene TRBJ1-5, with D tentatively TRBD1 (6 bases). Germline CDR1 reads SGHAT; CDR2 reads FQDESV (reference sequence). With 1 base removed from V and 1 base from J, the gap between germline ends came to 8 bases. The CDR3 covers 15 residues. CDR3 in amino acids: CASSLEDRSNQPQHF. The CDR3 DNA follows: TGTGCCAGCAGCTTAGAAGACAGGAGCAATCAGCCCCAGCATTTT.

This clonotype came up a few times. The V and J genes are TRBV28 and TRBJ2-1, with 11 bases that match TRBD2. The germline V gene has CDR1 MDHEN and CDR2 SYDVKM. This CDR3 is built from 16 residues. J gave up 2 bases and V 3 bases, and 3 bases lay outside the gene matches. In DNA form, the CDR3 reads TGTGCCAGCAGTTTGATAGCGGGAGGGGCCTACAATGAGCAGTTCTTC. Protein sequence: CASSLIAGGAYNEQFF.

This sequence joins TRBV7-2 and TRBJ1-5; no firm D call. Germline loops: CDR1 SGHTA, CDR2 FQGNSA. CDR3 length: 12 residues. Trimming pared 4 bases from V and 5 bases from J, leaving 6 bases between. CDR3 DNA: TGTGCCAGCAGCTACAGTGATCAGCCCCAGCATTTT. Protein sequence: CASSYSDQPQHF.

Many counts were recorded for this clonotype. The V and J genes are TRBV2 and TRBJ2-5, with D uncertain. V lost 7 bases, J lost 1 base, and 10 bases lay in between. The CDR3 totals 13 residues. Germline CDR1 reads SNHLY; CDR2 reads FYNNEI. CDR3 amino acids: CASTSYVQETQYF. As DNA, the CDR3 is TGTGCCAGCACTTCCTATGTCCAAGAGACCCAGTACTTC.